These T cell receptor beta chains were read from a single sample in a study of control samples from healthy donors and cancer patients. The data were produced by immunoSEQ multiplex PCR, yet TCRdb's version contains in-frame clones alone and is incomplete. Of under 300,000 clones listed, almost 85% were seen once; the top ten hold 13%. Material: PBMCs. The receptors come from an older woman with lung cancer. Both conserved end residues are part of each CDR3. D genes are given only for firm matches. Clone size is not always given. Where it is, it says once, few, many or a class for expanded clones.

j_call d_call clone_size cdr3_length v_call cdr3_nt cdr3_aa
TRBJ2-5 TRBD1 NA 11 TRBV28 TGTGGGACAGGTTCCCAAGAGACCCAGTACTTC CGTGSQETQYF
TRBJ1-2 NA NA 15 TRBV2 TGTGCCAGCAGTGAAGTCACAGATCGAAACTATGGCTACACCTTC CASSEVTDRNYGYTF
TRBJ1-2 TRBD1 NA 15 TRBV3-1/TRBV3-2 TGTGCCAGCAGCAAACAGGGGGGAGCTAACTATGGCTACACCTTC CASSKQGGANYGYTF
TRBJ1-1 TRBD1 few 13 TRBV5-1 TGCGCCAGTGCCCAGGGGGGTGCCGCTGAAGCTTTCTTT CASAQGGAAEAFF
TRBJ2-1 NA once 15 TRBV10-3 TGTGCCACCCTCGGGGGACTTGTCTCCTACAATGAGCAGTTCTTC CATLGGLVSYNEQFF
TRBJ1-5 TRBD1 NA 15 TRBV2 TGTGCCAGCCAGACAGGGGGCGGTTGGGGTCAGCCCCAGCATTTT CASQTGGGWGQPQHF
TRBJ1-3 NA NA 17 TRBV7-6 TGTGCCAGCAGCTTAGCTCAGCCAGGGTTCTCTGGAAACACCATATATTTT CASSLAQPGFSGNTIYF
TRBJ1-2 NA NA 13 TRBV6-2/TRBV6-3 TGTGCCAGCAGCCCCCAGACTAACTATGGCTACACCTTC CASSPQTNYGYTF
TRBJ2-1 TRBD2 once 13 TRBV5-1 TGCGCCAGCAGCTGGTTAGCGGGAGGTGAGCAGTTCTTC CASSWLAGGEQFF
TRBJ2-3 TRBD2 NA 17 TRBV9 TGTGCCAGCAGCGCGCGTGAACTAGCGGTGAGCACAGATACGCAGTATTTT CASSARELAVSTDTQYF
TRBJ2-7 NA NA 15 TRBV5-1 TGCGCCAGCAGCTTGGCCGGTGAGGACTCCTACGAGCAGTACTTC CASSLAGEDSYEQYF
TRBJ1-1 NA NA 14 TRBV7-3 TGTGCCAGCAGATTAGGGCCGAGAAACACTGAAGCTTTCTTT CASRLGPRNTEAFF
TRBJ2-3 NA NA 15 TRBV5-5 TGTGCCAGCAGCTTGGCGTCGGGAGAGGGGGATACGCAGTATTTT CASSLASGEGDTQYF
TRBJ1-2 NA NA 16 TRBV11-2 TGTGCCAGCAGCTTAACGGACCGGCTAGCTAACTATGGCTACACCTTC CASSLTDRLANYGYTF
TRBJ2-6 TRBD1 NA 17 TRBV5-1 TGCGCCAGCAGCCGCGGGACAGGGCGGCCCGGGGCCAACGTCCTGACTTTC CASSRGTGRPGANVLTF
TRBJ2-3 TRBD1 NA 16 TRBV10-3 TGTGCCATCAGTACAGGGGGACAGGGGGGTGGGGATACGCAGTATTTT CAISTGGQGGGDTQYF
TRBJ2-1 TRBD2 NA 14 TRBV7-2 TGTGCCCATAAATCGGAGCTAGCGGGCAATGAGCAGTTCTTC CAHKSELAGNEQFF
TRBJ2-1 NA NA 16 TRBV9 TGTGCCAGCAGCTTCCCAAGGAAAGCGGCCTACAATGAGCAGTTCTTC CASSFPRKAAYNEQFF
TRBJ1-6 NA few 15 TRBV14 TGTGCCAGCAGCGCACCCGGGACGGGCAATTCACCCCTCCACTTT CASSAPGTGNSPLHF
TRBJ1-2 TRBD1 NA 15 TRBV4-1 TGCGCCAGCAGCCTAGGACAGGTTACTAACTATGGCTACACCTTC CASSLGQVTNYGYTF
TRBJ1-6 NA NA 13 TRBV9 TGTGCCAGCAGCGTCTCAGGAGGGTCACCCCTCCACTTT CASSVSGGSPLHF
TRBJ1-2 TRBD1 NA 15 TRBV3-1/TRBV3-2 TGTGCCAGCAGCCCACCACAGGGGGCGAGGGGTGGCTACACCTTC CASSPPQGARGGYTF
TRBJ2-2 NA NA 14 TRBV3-1/TRBV3-2 TGTGCCAGCAGCCAAGTTTACACACCCGGGGAGCTGTTTTTT CASSQVYTPGELFF
TRBJ2-3 NA NA 15 TRBV5-1 TGCGCCAGCAGCTTGGATGGCCTTAGCACAGATACGCAGTATTTT CASSLDGLSTDTQYF
TRBJ2-7 NA NA 16 TRBV6-1 TGTGCCAGCAGTGAACTGGCGGGCGGGGCTTCCTACGAGCAGTACTTC CASSELAGGASYEQYF
TRBJ2-1 TRBD2 NA 16 TRBV3-1/TRBV3-2 TGTGCCAGCAGCCAGGGCGGGACTACGTCCTACAATGAGCAGTTCTTC CASSQGGTTSYNEQFF
TRBJ1-5 NA few 16 TRBV28 TGTGCCAGCAGCCCTGTCTATAGTGGGGGCAATCAGCCCCAGCATTTT CASSPVYSGGNQPQHF
TRBJ2-3 TRBD2 NA 17 TRBV7-3 TGTGCCAGCAGCCACAGACTAGCGGGGGGGCGGGCAGATACGCAGTATTTT CASSHRLAGGRADTQYF
TRBJ1-1 NA NA 16 TRBV9 TGTGCCAGCAGCGTAGTATTCCCCGGTAGCAACACTGAAGCTTTCTTT CASSVVFPGSNTEAFF
TRBJ2-1 TRBD1 NA 13 TRBV6-6 TGTGCCAGCGAAGACAGGGGGGTCAATGAGCAGTTCTTC CASEDRGVNEQFF
TRBJ2-3 NA NA 13 TRBV4-1 TGCGCCAGCAGCCAAGCAGGGACAGATACGCAGTATTTT CASSQAGTDTQYF
TRBJ2-1 TRBD1 few 16 TRBV14 TGTGCCAGCAGCCGCGGATCCGGGACAGGGATGAATGAGCAGTTCTTC CASSRGSGTGMNEQFF
TRBJ2-7 NA NA 17 TRBV21-1 TGTGCCAGCAGCCACCGCGACGGGGGTGGGGAGGGCTACGAGCAGTACTTC CASSHRDGGGEGYEQYF
TRBJ2-3 NA NA 15 TRBV4-1 TGCGCCAGCAGCCGCAAGGGGGAACTGGCAGATACGCAGTATTTT CASSRKGELADTQYF
TRBJ1-1 NA NA 13 TRBV2 TGTGCCAGCAGTGCGGGCGGCTCCCCTGAAGCTTTCTTT CASSAGGSPEAFF
TRBJ2-4 TRBD1 once 15 TRBV18 TGTGCCAGCTCAACGCAGGGGGAAGCCAAAAACATTCAGTACTTC CASSTQGEAKNIQYF
TRBJ2-7 NA NA 15 TRBV15 TGTGCCACCAGCAGTGTAAAGGCATCTGCGTACGAGCAGTACTTC CATSSVKASAYEQYF
TRBJ2-3 NA NA 17 TRBV3-1/TRBV3-2 TGTGCCAGCAGCCCAGGGACGGGCGGGGGCCTCACAGATACGCAGTATTTT CASSPGTGGGLTDTQYF
TRBJ1-3 NA NA 12 TRBV18 TGTGCCAGCTCACCGGGGGAAAACACCACATATTTT CASSPGENTTYF
TRBJ1-2 NA NA 16 TRBV18 TGTGCCAGCTCACCACTCGGTACAGTAACCAACTATGGCTACACCTTC CASSPLGTVTNYGYTF